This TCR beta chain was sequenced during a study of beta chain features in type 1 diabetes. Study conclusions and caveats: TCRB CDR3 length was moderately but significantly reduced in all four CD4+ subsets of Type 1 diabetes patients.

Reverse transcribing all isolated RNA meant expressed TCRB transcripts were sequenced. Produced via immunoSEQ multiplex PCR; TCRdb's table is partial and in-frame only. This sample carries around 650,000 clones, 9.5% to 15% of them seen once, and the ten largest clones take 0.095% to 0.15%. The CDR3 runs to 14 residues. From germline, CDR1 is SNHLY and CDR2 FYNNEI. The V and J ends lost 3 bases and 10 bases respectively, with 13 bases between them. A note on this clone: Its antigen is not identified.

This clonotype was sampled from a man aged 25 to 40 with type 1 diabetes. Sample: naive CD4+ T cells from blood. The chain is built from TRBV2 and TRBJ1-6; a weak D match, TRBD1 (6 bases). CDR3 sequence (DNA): TGTGCCAGCAGTGATCTGTCAGGGGAATCACCCCTCCACTTT. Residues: CASSDLSGESPLHF.